The present entry profiles one T cell receptor beta chain with its context. Researchers took RNA transcripts and amplified the TCR beta CDR3 regions from them. First-round RT-PCR of the TCR CDR3 relied on the HTBI primer set. TCRdb re-called the multiplex PCR reads with MiXCR, one entry per CDR3 protein. This table holds about 520,000 distinct CDR3 sequences, around 20% found once. The germline gives CDR1 MNHEY, CDR2 SMNVEV (reference sequence). The CDR3 spans 13 residues. Trimming removed 3 bases from V and 3 bases from J, with 9 bases in between. The entry originates in a study of T cells in Graves' hyperthyroidism and ophthalmopathy.

This sequence was found in a man between 18 and 35 years old with Graves' hyperthyroidism. The sequenced sample consisted of blood. The V and J genes are TRBV27 and TRBJ2-7; possible D gene TRBD1, 6 bases. Here the CDR3 DNA reads TGTGCCAGCAGTTTCTCCAGGGGCTACGAGCAGTACTTC. Its protein is CASSFSRGYEQYF.